A single sample gave rise to the 3 T cell receptor beta chains below, sequenced in a study of CD8+ T cells in alopecia areata. The treatment denotes: oral pan-JAK inhibitor, 5-10 mg twice daily. Sequencing relied on a cDNA template that was reverse transcribed from extracted RNA. TCRdb's table, derived via immunoSEQ multiplex PCR, lists solely in-frame clones and lacks some. Of around 180,000 clones in the sample, roughly 60% were seen once. The sequenced sample was CD4+ T cells sorted from blood, obtained around week 50, from a patient treated with tofacitinib. These receptors originate from a human donor with alopecia areata.

V gene TRBV9 combines with J gene TRBJ1-2; 7 bases fit TRBD1. The germline V gene encodes CDR1 SGDLS and CDR2 YYNGEE. This CDR3 contains 15 residues. The ends lost 0 bases at V and 5 bases at J; junction bases unmatched: 7. CDR3 sequence (DNA): TGTGCCAGCAGCGTAGCAGTTGGGACAGATTATGGCTACACCTTC. Translated, it gives CASSVAVGTDYGYTF. Full variable domain (outside the CDR3, taken from reference TRBV9 and TRBJ1-2): DSGVTQTPKHLITATGQRVTLRCSPRSGDLSVYWYQQSLDQGLQFLIQYYNGEERAKGNILERFSAQQFPDLHSELNLSSLELGDSALYFCASSVAVGTDYGYTFGSGTRLTVV.

This clone appeared once. The V gene is TRBV11-2, the J gene TRBJ1-2; TRBD1 is a possible D gene (5 bases). CDR1 is SGHAT, CDR2 FQNNGV, per germline. V was shortened by 6 bases and J by 0 bases, with 11 bases between the two germline ends. CDR3 length equals 14 residues. The CDR3 nucleotides are TGTGCCAGCAGGCCAGGGACTTCTAACTATGGCTACACCTTC. Protein: CASRPGTSNYGYTF.

The chain uses TRBV11-2 and TRBJ1-1, with 7 bases aligning to TRBD1. The CDR3 consists of 12 residues. CDR1 is SGHAT, CDR2 FQNNGV, per germline. Losses at the gene ends were 7 bases for V and 10 bases for J; bases not matched to a gene: 9. The DNA for the CDR3 is TGTGCCAGCAAGCACAGGGGATCGGGAGCTTTCTTT. Its protein is CASKHRGSGAFF.